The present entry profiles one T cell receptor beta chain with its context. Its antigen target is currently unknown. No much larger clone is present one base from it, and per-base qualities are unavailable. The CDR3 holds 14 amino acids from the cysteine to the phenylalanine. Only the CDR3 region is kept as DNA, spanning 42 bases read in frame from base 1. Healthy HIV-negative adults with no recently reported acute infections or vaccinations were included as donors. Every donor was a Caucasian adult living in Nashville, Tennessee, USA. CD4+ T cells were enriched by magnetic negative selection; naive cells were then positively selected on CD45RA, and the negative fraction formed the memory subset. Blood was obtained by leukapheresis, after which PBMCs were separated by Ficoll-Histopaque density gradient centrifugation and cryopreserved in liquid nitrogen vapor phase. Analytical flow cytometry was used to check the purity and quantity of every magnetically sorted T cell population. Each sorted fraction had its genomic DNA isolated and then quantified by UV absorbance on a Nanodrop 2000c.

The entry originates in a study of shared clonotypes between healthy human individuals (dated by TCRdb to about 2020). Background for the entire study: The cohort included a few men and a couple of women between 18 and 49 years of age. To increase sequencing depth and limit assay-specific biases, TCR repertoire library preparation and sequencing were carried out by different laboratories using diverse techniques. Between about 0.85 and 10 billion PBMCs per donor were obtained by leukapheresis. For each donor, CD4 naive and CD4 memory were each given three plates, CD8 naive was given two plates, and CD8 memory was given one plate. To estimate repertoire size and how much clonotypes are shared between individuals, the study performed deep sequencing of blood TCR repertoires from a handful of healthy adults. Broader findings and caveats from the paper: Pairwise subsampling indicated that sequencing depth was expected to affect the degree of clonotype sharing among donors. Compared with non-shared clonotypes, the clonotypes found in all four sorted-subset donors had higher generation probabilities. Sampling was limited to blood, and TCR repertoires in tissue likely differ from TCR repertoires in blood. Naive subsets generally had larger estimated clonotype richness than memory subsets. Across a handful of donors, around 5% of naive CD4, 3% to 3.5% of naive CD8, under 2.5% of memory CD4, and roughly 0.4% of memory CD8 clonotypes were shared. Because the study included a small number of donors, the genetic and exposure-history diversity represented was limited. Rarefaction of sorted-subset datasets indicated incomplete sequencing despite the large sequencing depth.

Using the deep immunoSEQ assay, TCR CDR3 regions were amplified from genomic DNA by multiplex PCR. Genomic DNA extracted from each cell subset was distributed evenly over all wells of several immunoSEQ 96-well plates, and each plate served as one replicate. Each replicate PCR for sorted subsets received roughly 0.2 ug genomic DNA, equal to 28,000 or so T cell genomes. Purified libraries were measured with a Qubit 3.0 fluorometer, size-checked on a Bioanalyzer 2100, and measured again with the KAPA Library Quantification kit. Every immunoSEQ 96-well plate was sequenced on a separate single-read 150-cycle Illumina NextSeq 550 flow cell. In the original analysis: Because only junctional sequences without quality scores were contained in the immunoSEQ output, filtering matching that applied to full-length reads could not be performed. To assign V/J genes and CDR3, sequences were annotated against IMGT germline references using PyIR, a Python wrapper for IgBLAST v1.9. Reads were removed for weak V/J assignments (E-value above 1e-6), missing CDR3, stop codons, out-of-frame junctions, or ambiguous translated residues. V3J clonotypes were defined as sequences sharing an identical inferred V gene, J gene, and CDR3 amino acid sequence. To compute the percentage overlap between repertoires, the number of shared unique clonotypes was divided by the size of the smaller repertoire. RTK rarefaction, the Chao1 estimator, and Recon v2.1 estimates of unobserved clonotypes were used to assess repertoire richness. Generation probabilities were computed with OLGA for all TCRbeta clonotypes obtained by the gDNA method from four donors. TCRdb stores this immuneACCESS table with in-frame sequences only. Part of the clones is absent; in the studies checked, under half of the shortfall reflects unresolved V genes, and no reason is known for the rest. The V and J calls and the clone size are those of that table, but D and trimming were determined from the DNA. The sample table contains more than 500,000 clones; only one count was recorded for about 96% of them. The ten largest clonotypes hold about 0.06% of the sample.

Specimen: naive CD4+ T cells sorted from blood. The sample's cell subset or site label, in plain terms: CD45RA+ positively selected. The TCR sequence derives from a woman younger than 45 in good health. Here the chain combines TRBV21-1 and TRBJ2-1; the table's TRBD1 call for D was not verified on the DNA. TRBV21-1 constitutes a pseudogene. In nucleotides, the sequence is TGTGCCAGCAGCAAGAAGGACAGGGGTCATGAGCAGTTCTTC. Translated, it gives CASSKKDRGHEQFF.